These 10 T cell receptor beta chains share one sample of origin, sequenced in a study of blood T cell repertoires in COVID-19. Generated by immunoSEQ multiplex PCR, the TCRdb table keeps only in-frame clones and is missing some. The table has 150,000 to 200,000 clones, around four fifths seen once; the top ten hold about 6%. The sample consisted of peripheral blood. The source is a woman aged 35 to 49 with acute or convalescent COVID-19.

The chain uses TRBV28 and TRBJ1-5, with D uncertain. The V end lost 3 bases, the J end lost 8 bases, and 2 bases lay between the germline ends. The CDR3 covers 10 residues. Germline values: CDR1 MDHEN, CDR2 SYDVKM. Here the CDR3 DNA reads TGTGCCAGCAGTTTCGAGCCCCAGCATTTT. This translates into CASSFEPQHF.

This sequence joins TRBV30 and TRBJ1-5, with D possibly matching TRBD1 (5 bases). Germline V CDR1 and CDR2: GTSNPN, SVGIG (reference sequence). The CDR3 loop spans 15 amino acids. Trimming pared 2 bases from V and 0 bases from J, leaving 11 bases between. This CDR3 reads CAWSRGTDSNQPQHF. CDR3 DNA sequence: TGTGCCTGGAGTAGGGGTACGGATAGCAATCAGCCCCAGCATTTT.

The genes are TRBV11-2 and TRBJ2-3; TRBD2 aligns across 8 bases. Trimming took 5 bases from V and 6 from J; bases not matched to a gene: 7. CDR1 SGHAT and CDR2 FQNNGV come from the germline V gene. The CDR3 has 14 amino acids. The chain's CDR3 is CASSPGLGRDTQYF. CDR3 in DNA: TGTGCCAGCAGCCCGGGACTAGGCCGGGATACGCAGTATTTT.

This clone was seen more than once but under ten times. At one of its ends the junction is not consistent with the germline gene, which may arise from a read error. The chain is built from TRBV3-1 (or the pseudogene TRBV3-2) and TRBJ1-5; D is perhaps TRBD1 (5 bases). Germline V lookup: CDR1 LGHDT, CDR2 YNNKEL (reference sequence). This CDR3 has 14 amino acids. The CDR3 bases are TGTGCCAGCAGCCAAGGCGCAGGGAATCCGCCCCAGCATTTT. As protein: CASSQGAGNPPQHF.

The chain recombines TRBV9 with TRBJ2-1; 9 bases map to TRBD2. The CDR3 loop spans 19 amino acids. The junction had 20 bases not matched to a gene; V was cut back by 0 bases and J by 10 bases. Germline V lookup: CDR1 SGDLS, CDR2 YYNGEE. CDR3 nucleotide sequence: TGTGCCAGCAGCGTAGCCCACCTACCCATGGCGGGAGCGGGGGGCGAGCAGTTCTTC. Residues: CASSVAHLPMAGAGGEQFF. Drawing the rest from reference TRBV9 and TRBJ2-1, the complete variable domain is DSGVTQTPKHLITATGQRVTLRCSPRSGDLSVYWYQQSLDQGLQFLIQYYNGEERAKGNILERFSAQQFPDLHSELNLSSLELGDSALYFCASSVAHLPMAGAGGEQFFGPGTRLTVL.

This clone was recorded once. This sequence joins TRBV10-2 and TRBJ1-1; maybe TRBD1 (5 bases). CDR3 length: 16 residues. V was cut by 6 bases and J by 1 base, with 18 bases left in between. Per the germline V gene, CDR1 is WSHSY and CDR2 is SAAADI. The CDR3 loop reads CASSSRFGQGNTEAFF. CDR3 DNA: TGCGCCAGCAGCTCAAGGTTCGGGCAGGGGAACACTGAAGCTTTCTTT.

The chain combines TRBV19 with TRBJ2-6; D not certain. Germline V CDR1 and CDR2: LNHDA, SQIVND (reference sequence). The CDR3 is 15 residues long. V gave up 3 bases and J gave up 0 bases, with 6 bases separating them. CDR3 in DNA: TGTGCCAGTAGTATTGCGGCCTCTGGGGCCAACGTCCTGACTTTC. Encoded protein: CASSIAASGANVLTF.

This chain uses TRBV6-5 with TRBJ2-1, with D hard to call. This CDR3 contains 14 residues. Trimming pared 7 bases from V and 6 bases from J, leaving 16 bases between. Germline assignment: CDR1 MNHEY and CDR2 SVGAGI. CDR3 protein: CASKRGTHPNEQFF. CDR3 in DNA: TGTGCCAGCAAAAGAGGCACCCACCCCAATGAGCAGTTCTTC.

The table lists this clone with a few counts. V gene TRBV6-5 combines with J gene TRBJ1-1; 7 bases line up with TRBD1. Unmatched junction bases numbered 5, after V lost 0 bases and J lost 4 bases. The CDR3 has 15 residues. CDR1 is MNHEY and CDR2 is SVGAGI in the germline V gene. CDR3 in DNA: TGTGCCAGCAGTTACTCGACAGGGATAGGCACTGAAGCTTTCTTT. This translates into CASSYSTGIGTEAFF.

This sequence joins TRBV7-8 and TRBJ2-3; the D gene is possibly TRBD2 (5 bases). CDR1 SGHVS and CDR2 FQNEAQ come from the germline V gene. Trimming stripped 5 bases from V and 1 base from J, with 10 bases between. The CDR3 spans 14 residues. CDR3 residues: CASSDSGGTDTQYF. Here the CDR3 DNA reads TGTGCCAGCAGCGATTCCGGGGGCACAGATACGCAGTATTTT.